This TCR beta chain was sequenced in a study of blood T cells in healthy people across ages. Trimming took off 4 bases at V and 5 bases at J, with 11 bases between the two ends. This CDR3 has 13 amino acids. Alongside a J-beta primer mix, a sample-barcoded 5' primer served in a second PCR lasting roughly 6 to 11 cycles. TCRdb independently ran MiXCR on the 5' RACE reads; one entry per CDR3 protein. The sample carries hundreds of thousands of distinct CDR3 sequences, more than 35% recorded once. The sample consisted of blood. This TCR was sampled from an elderly man in good health. The chain recombines TRBV12-3 or TRBV12-4 with TRBJ2-5; D may be TRBD1 (6 bases). The DNA for the CDR3 is TGTGCCAGCAGTTCTAGGGGGACGGAGACCCAGTACTTC. This encodes CASSSRGTETQYF.